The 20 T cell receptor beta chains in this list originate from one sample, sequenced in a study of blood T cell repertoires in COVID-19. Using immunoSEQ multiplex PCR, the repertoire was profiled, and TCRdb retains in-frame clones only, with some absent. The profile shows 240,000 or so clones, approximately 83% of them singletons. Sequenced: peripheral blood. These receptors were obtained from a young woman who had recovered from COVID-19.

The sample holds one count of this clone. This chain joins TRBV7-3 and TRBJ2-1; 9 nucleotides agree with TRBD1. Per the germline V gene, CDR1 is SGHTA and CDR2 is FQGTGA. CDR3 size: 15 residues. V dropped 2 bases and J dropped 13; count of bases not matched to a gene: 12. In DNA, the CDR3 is TGTGCCAGCAGCTTAGAGGGACAGGGTTTTTCGCCTCAGTTCTTC. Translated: CASSLEGQGFSPQFF.

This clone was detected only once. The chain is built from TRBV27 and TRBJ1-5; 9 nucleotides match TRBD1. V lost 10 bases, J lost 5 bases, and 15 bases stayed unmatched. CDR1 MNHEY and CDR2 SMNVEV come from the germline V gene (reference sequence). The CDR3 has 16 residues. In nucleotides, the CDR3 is TGTGCCACCAAGGCCCGGGGGGGACAGGGTTATCAGCCCCAGCATTTT. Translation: CATKARGGQGYQPQHF.

The CDR3 protein is CASSLYPGQGHYGYTF. In DNA form, the CDR3 reads TGTGCCAGCAGCTTATACCCCGGACAGGGCCATTATGGCTACACCTTC. The genes are TRBV7-3 and TRBJ1-2; 8 bases match TRBD1. Germline CDR1 reads SGHTA; CDR2 reads FQGTGA. This CDR3 spans 16 amino acids. The trim removed 2 bases at V and 5 bases at J, leaving 10 bases unmatched.

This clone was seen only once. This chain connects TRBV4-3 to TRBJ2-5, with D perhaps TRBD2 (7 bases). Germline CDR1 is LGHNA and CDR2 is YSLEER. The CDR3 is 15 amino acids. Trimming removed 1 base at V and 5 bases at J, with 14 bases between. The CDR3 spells CASSQVYRGAETQYF. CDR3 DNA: TGCGCCAGCAGCCAAGTTTACCGGGGGGCCGAGACCCAGTACTTC.

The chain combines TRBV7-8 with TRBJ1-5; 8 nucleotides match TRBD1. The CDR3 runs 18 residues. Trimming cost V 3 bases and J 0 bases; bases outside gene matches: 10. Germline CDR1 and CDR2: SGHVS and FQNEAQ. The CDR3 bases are TGTGCCAGCAGCTTCGGACAGGGAAAGGGCTATAGCAATCAGCCCCAGCATTTT. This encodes CASSFGQGKGYSNQPQHF.

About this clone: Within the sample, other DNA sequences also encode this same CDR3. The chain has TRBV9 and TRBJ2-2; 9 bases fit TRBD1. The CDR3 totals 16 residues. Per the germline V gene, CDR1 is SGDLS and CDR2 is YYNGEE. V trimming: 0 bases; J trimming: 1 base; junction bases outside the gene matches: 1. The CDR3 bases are TGTGCCAGCAGCGTAGAGGGACAGGGGAACACCGGGGAGCTGTTTTTT. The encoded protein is CASSVEGQGNTGELFF.

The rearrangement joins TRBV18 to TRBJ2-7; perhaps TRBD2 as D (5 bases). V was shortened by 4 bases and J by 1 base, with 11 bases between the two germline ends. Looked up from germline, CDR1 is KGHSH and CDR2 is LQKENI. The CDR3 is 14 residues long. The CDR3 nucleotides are TGTGCCAGCTCACAGGAGGCCACATCCTACGAGCAGTACTTC. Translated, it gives CASSQEATSYEQYF.

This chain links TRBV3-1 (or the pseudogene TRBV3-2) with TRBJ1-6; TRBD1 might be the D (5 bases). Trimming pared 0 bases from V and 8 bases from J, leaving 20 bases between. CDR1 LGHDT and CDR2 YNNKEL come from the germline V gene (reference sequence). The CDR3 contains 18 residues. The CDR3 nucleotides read TGTGCCAGCAGCCAAGATGGACCTGGGACTCTGGCCGATTCACCCCTCCACTTT. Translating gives CASSQDGPGTLADSPLHF.

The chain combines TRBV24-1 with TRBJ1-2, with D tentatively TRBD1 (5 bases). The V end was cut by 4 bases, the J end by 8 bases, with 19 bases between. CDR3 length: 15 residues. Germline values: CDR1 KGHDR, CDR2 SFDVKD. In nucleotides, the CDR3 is TGTGCCACCAGTGACTCCCGGGCAGGGCTAGGGGGCTACACCTTC. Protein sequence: CATSDSRAGLGGYTF.

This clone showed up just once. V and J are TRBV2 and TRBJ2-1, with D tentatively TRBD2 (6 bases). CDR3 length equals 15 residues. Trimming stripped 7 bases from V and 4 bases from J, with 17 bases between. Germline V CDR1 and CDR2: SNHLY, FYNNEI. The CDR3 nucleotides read TGTGCCAGCACGCGGGACTCCCAACCATACAATGAGCAGTTCTTC. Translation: CASTRDSQPYNEQFF.

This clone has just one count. The CDR3 loop reads CASSEPGQARTLHF. The CDR3 DNA sequence: TGTGCCAGCAGTGAACCCGGACAGGCTCGAACCCTCCACTTT. The chain recombines TRBV25-1 with TRBJ1-6; 7 bases match TRBD1. Losses at the gene ends were 2 bases for V and 14 bases for J; bases not matched to a gene: 9. The CDR3 totals 14 residues. From germline, CDR1 is MGHDK and CDR2 SYGVNS.

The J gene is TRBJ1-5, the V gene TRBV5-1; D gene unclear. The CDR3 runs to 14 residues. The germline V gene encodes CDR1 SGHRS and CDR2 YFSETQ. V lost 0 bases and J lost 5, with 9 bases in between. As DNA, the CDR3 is TGCGCCAGCAGCTTGGGCTACGGGGATCAGCCCCAGCATTTT. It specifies CASSLGYGDQPQHF.

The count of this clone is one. The CDR3 DNA is TGTGCCAGCAGCTTAGGGGGGCCAGAGACCCAGTACTTC. As protein: CASSLGGPETQYF. The chain recombines TRBV7-7 with TRBJ2-5, with TRBD1 as a possible D gene (6 bases). The CDR3 sequence is 13 residues long. V was pared by 1 base and J by 4 bases, with 7 bases between. CDR1 and CDR2 (germline): SSHAT, FNYEAQ (reference sequence).

CDR3 in amino acids: CASSPTGARLDGYTF. CDR3 coding DNA: TGTGCCAGCTCCCCTACTGGGGCCAGACTCGATGGCTACACCTTC. The rearrangement uses TRBV4-2 and TRBJ1-2; tentatively, D is TRBD1 (5 bases). Germline-derived CDR1 and CDR2 are LGHNA and YNFKEQ. Trimming pared 8 bases from V and 6 bases from J, leaving 22 bases between. The CDR3 runs 15 residues.

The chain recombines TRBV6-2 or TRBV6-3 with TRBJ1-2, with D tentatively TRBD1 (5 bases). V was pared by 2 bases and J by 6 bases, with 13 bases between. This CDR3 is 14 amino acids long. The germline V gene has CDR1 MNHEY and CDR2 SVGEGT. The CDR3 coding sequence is TGTGCCAGCAGTTACAACCTGGCAGGGAATGGCTACACCTTC. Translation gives CASSYNLAGNGYTF.

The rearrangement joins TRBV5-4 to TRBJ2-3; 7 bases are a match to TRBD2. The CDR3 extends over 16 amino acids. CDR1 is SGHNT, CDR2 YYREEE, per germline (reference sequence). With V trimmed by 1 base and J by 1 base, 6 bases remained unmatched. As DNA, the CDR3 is TGTGCCAGCAGCTTGAGGGCTAGCGGACGCACAGATACGCAGTATTTT. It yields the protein CASSLRASGRTDTQYF.

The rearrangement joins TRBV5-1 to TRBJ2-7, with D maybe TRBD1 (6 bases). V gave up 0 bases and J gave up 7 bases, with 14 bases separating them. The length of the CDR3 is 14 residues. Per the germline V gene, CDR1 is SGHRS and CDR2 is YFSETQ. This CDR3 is CASSLVATGDEQYF. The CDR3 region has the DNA TGCGCCAGCAGCTTGGTAGCGACAGGTGATGAGCAGTACTTC.

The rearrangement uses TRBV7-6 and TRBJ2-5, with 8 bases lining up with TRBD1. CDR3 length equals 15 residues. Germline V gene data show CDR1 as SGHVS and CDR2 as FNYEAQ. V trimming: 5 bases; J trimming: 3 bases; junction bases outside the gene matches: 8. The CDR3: CASSKDRAEKETQYF. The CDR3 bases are TGTGCCAGCAGCAAGGACAGGGCCGAAAAAGAGACCCAGTACTTC.

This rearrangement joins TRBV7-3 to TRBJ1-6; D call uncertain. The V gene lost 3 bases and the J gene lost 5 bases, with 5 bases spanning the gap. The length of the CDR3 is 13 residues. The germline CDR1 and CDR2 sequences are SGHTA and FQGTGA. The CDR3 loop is CASSFQNNSPLHF. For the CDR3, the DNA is TGTGCCAGCAGCTTTCAGAATAATTCACCCCTCCACTTT.

CDR3 amino acids: CASRSTSGGLLDTQYF. CDR3 in DNA: TGCGCCAGCCGATCGACTAGCGGGGGGCTTCTCGATACGCAGTATTTT. The V and J genes are TRBV5-1 and TRBJ2-3, with 13 bases matching TRBD2. V was pared by 7 bases and J by 6 bases, with 11 bases of the junction left unmatched. Germline CDR1 is SGHRS and CDR2 is YFSETQ. CDR3 size: 16 residues.